This paragraph reports one T cell receptor beta chain. As yet, its antigen is unknown. This sample was included in a study of T cells in Graves' hyperthyroidism and ophthalmopathy. General observations from the study: The model predicted ophthalmopathy a median around 6.5 months before onset.

The ends were cut back, 2 bases at V and 6 bases at J, with 10 bases in the middle. Germline V lookup: CDR1 KGHDR, CDR2 SFDVKD. CDR3 size: 13 residues. Amplified TCR beta CDR3 regions derived from RNA transcripts. The study used the HTBI primer set for a first-round RT-PCR of the TCR CDR3. TCRdb reprocessed the multiplex PCR reads via MiXCR and lists one record per CDR3 protein. This repertoire shows around 600,000 distinct CDR3 sequences, about 15% found once; its top ten account for around 12%. The sequence derives from a woman between 50 and 59 years old with Graves' ophthalmopathy. This chain joins TRBV24-1 and TRBJ2-7, with unresolved D. The sequenced sample consisted of blood. The CDR3 bases are TGTGCCACCAGTGATTCCCGAAGCTCCGAGCAGTACTTC. Its translation is CATSDSRSSEQYF.